This TCR beta chain is from a study of PD-L1 blockade in urothelial cancer. As for the study in general: Beginning in about 2014, patients received atezolizumab, given as 1,200 mg intravenously every 3 weeks. T cells were recovered from blood samples at a median of around 130,000.

The germline V and J ends were trimmed by 6 bases and 1 base, with 18 bases remaining between them. CDR1 and CDR2 (germline): LNHDA, SQIVND (reference sequence). The CDR3 runs 16 residues. Patients were diagnosed with urothelial carcinoma, either locally advanced or metastatic. Sequenced by immunoSEQ multiplex PCR; TCRdb stores in-frame clones only, minus some. The data contain around 80,000 clones, 75% to 90% of them seen just once; the ten biggest clones take up around 5%. Sample: PBMCs, taken around atezolizumab (anti-PD-L1) treatment. The source of this sequence is a woman in her 70s with urothelial cancer. The rearrangement links TRBV19 to TRBJ1-1, with D possibly matching TRBD1 (6 bases). The CDR3 is CASRPQAGTRNTEAFF. CDR3 nucleotide sequence: TGTGCCAGTAGGCCCCAAGCGGGGACACGGAACACTGAAGCTTTCTTT.